A single sample is the source of the 5 T cell receptor beta chains below, sequenced in a study of CD8 T cells in ankylosing spondylitis. Study outcomes and limitations: A motif of eight highly homologous TCR beta variants was seen as apparently characteristic of ankylosing spondylitis blood.

TCRdb reanalysed the 5' RACE reads using MiXCR and keeps one entry per CDR3 protein. The sample has a few hundred thousand distinct CDR3 sequences, approximately 20% seen once; the top ten hold about a sixth. These receptors' antigens are unknown. The specimen was blood, either unsorted or a sorted T cell fraction (not recorded which). These receptors were taken from a male donor with ankylosing spondylitis.

The chain uses TRBV7-9 and TRBJ2-1; D is tentatively TRBD1 or TRBD2 (5 bases each). From germline, CDR1 is SEHNR and CDR2 FQNEAQ (reference sequence). The CDR3 is 13 residues long. Trimming took 4 bases from V and 7 from J, leaving 11 bases between them. CDR3 region: CASSSGTTNEQFF. The CDR3 DNA follows: TGTGCCAGCAGCTCCGGGACCACTAATGAGCAGTTCTTC.

This rearrangement joins TRBV7-2 to TRBJ2-3; 12 bases are a match to TRBD2. Germline V CDR1 and CDR2: SGHTA, FQGNSA. The CDR3 is 16 residues long. The V segment lost 4 bases and the J segment 2 bases; nucleotides outside the gene matches: 4. The CDR3 sequence is CASSSGLAGHTDTQYF. CDR3 nucleotide sequence: TGTGCCAGCAGCTCTGGACTAGCGGGGCACACAGATACGCAGTATTTT.

In this sample, this clonotype turned up a few times. The CDR3 region is CAWSASLGGIQYF. In nucleotides, the CDR3 is TGTGCCTGGAGTGCAAGCCTGGGTGGCATTCAGTACTTC. The chain links TRBV30 to TRBJ2-4; D gene unclear. The V gene's germline CDR1 is GTSNPN and CDR2 SVGIG (reference sequence). The length of the CDR3 is 13 residues. Trimming took 1 base from V and 9 from J, leaving 13 bases between them.

This clonotype was observed a few times. The chain links TRBV29-1 to TRBJ1-5; no clear D gene. With 1 base removed from V and 7 bases from J, the gap between germline ends came to 11 bases. Germline V gene lookup returns CDR1 SQVTM and CDR2 ANQGSEA. This CDR3 contains 13 residues. This chain's CDR3 is CSVEGLPGQPQHF. The CDR3 region has the DNA TGCAGCGTTGAAGGTCTGCCGGGACAGCCCCAGCATTTT. Filled out from reference TRBV29-1 and TRBJ1-5, the complete variable domain reads SAVISQKPSRDICQRGTSLTIQCQVDSQVTMMFWYRQQPGQSLTLIATANQGSEATYESGFVIDKFPISRPNLTFSTLTVSNMSPEDSSIYLCSVEGLPGQPQHFGDGTRLSIL.

This chain joins TRBV28 and TRBJ2-1; the match to TRBD2 covers 9 bases. The CDR3 sequence is 15 residues long. CDR1 and CDR2 (germline): MDHEN, SYDVKM. V shed 6 bases, J shed 11 bases, and the junction held 14 bases outside the gene matches. CDR3 coding DNA: TGTGCCAGCAGACCGACTAGCGGCTCTTACCATCAGCAGTTCTTC. Amino acids: CASRPTSGSYHQQFF.